This section outlines one TCR beta chain sequence together with its context. Antigen: not known. The data belong to a study of graft-versus-host responses after intestinal transplantation. Study results and limitations: Circulating GvH clone levels at their peak were associated with HvG declines (early post-transplant).

This table comes from immunoSEQ multiplex PCR, and its TCRdb copy is limited to in-frame clones, with some not included. The sample includes approximately 90,000 clones, 88% of them seen just once. Sequenced material: unstimulated CD4+ T cells sorted from spleen or lymph node cells, taken before transplant. This receptor was taken from a human donor who was the organ donor for an intestinal transplant.

The CDR3 DNA reads TGCGCCAGCAGCTTGGGGCTGAGCACAGATACGCAGTATTTT. Amino acid sequence: CASSLGLSTDTQYF. The chain has TRBV5-1 and TRBJ2-3; D is undetermined. CDR1 SGHRS and CDR2 YFSETQ come from the germline V gene. This CDR3 comprises 14 residues. The V end lost 0 bases, the J end lost 0 bases, and 5 bases lay between the germline ends.